Listed here are 9 T cell receptor beta chains from one sample, sequenced in a study of shared T cell receptors in the human thymus. Method: immunoSEQ multiplex PCR; TCRdb's copy keeps in-frame clones and lacks some. The sample consists of under 850,000 clones, more than 75% of them appearing once. This sample also belongs to another study, concerning human thymus T cells.

Material for sequencing was thymocytes. The receptor source for this set is a boy in the first two years of life with a congenital heart defect.

The table lists this clone with a few counts. V usage is TRBV2 and J usage is TRBJ1-1, with D possibly TRBD1 on 5 matching bases. Trimming removed 6 bases at V and 5 bases at J, with 22 bases between. The germline CDR1 and CDR2 sequences are SNHLY and FYNNEI. CDR3 length: 16 amino acids. The CDR3 DNA reads as TGTGCCAGCAGGCGGGGTTCCGGGACGAGGAAGACTGAAGCTTTCTTT. This codes for CASRRGSGTRKTEAFF.

The chain employs TRBV20-1 and TRBJ2-3, with a possible D match to TRBD2 (5 bases). Germline V gene sequence: CDR1 DFQATT, CDR2 SNEGSKA (reference sequence). This CDR3 region has 11 residues. Trimming removed 3 bases at V and 8 bases at J, with 9 bases between. The DNA of the CDR3 is TGCAGTGCTAGCGGTGAGGGTACGCAGTATTTT. It codes for CSASGEGTQYF.

The table lists this clone with a few counts. The chain couples TRBV18 to TRBJ2-7; perhaps TRBD1 as D (6 bases). V lost 6 bases and J 5 bases, leaving 20 bases between the germline ends. The length of the CDR3 is 15 residues. Germline CDR1 is KGHSH and CDR2 is LQKENI. CDR3 bases: TGTGCCAGCTCCCAGACGACAGGAAACGTCCACGAGCAGTACTTC. Protein sequence: CASSQTTGNVHEQYF.

The chain carries TRBV4-1 and TRBJ2-3; the D gene is possibly TRBD2 (5 bases). Germline V gene data show CDR1 as MGHRA and CDR2 as YSYEKL. Trimming took off 4 bases at V and 5 bases at J, with 16 bases between the two ends. This CDR3 is 15 amino acids long. The CDR3 protein is CASSLMDSSGDTQYF. The CDR3 nucleotides read TGCGCCAGCAGCCTTATGGACTCCTCGGGAGATACGCAGTATTTT.

The V gene is TRBV25-1, the J gene TRBJ1-4; D perhaps matches TRBD1 (6 bases). V lost 1 base to trimming and J lost 5 bases, with 20 bases between them. From germline, CDR1 is MGHDK and CDR2 SYGVNS. The CDR3 sequence is 18 residues long. For the CDR3, the DNA is TGTGCCAGCAGTGAATCTTCTTTTCGTCGACAGGCGAATGAAAAACTGTTTTTT. Protein: CASSESSFRRQANEKLFF.

V is TRBV2 and J is TRBJ2-1, with D possibly being TRBD2 (5 bases). Trimming took off 4 bases at V and 8 bases at J, with 15 bases between the two ends. Germline V CDR1 and CDR2: SNHLY, FYNNEI. The CDR3 spans 14 residues. The CDR3 DNA sequence: TGTGCCAGCAGTGCGCTAGCCAACTTGCATGAGCAGTTCTTC. As protein: CASSALANLHEQFF.

This rearrangement joins TRBV2 to TRBJ2-2; 7 nucleotides agree with TRBD2. The germline V gene encodes CDR1 SNHLY and CDR2 FYNNEI. CDR3 length: 13 residues. With V trimmed by 8 bases and J by 4 bases, 4 bases remained unmatched. The CDR3 nucleotides read TGTGCCAGCGTCGGACTAGTCACCGGGGAGCTGTTTTTT. Encoded protein: CASVGLVTGELFF.

The chain has TRBV6-5 and TRBJ2-7; TRBD1 agrees at 9 bases. With V trimmed by 6 bases and J by 6 bases, 6 bases remained unmatched. The CDR3 has 13 amino acids. Per germline, CDR1 MNHEY and CDR2 SVGAGI. The CDR3 DNA reads TGTGCCAGCAGCCGGACAGGGGTCGGCGAGCAGTACTTC. Translating it yields CASSRTGVGEQYF.

The chain employs TRBV6-5 and TRBJ2-3, with a possible D match to TRBD2 (5 bases). Between the trimmed V and J ends, which lost 8 bases and 1 base, there was a span of 16 bases. There are 15 residues in the CDR3. The germline gives CDR1 MNHEY, CDR2 SVGAGI. In nucleotides, the CDR3 is TGTGCCAGCGCCTTTGGTAGCGCCGGCACAGATACGCAGTATTTT. This translates into CASAFGSAGTDTQYF.